A single sample gave rise to the 19 T cell receptor beta chains below, sequenced in a study of cytomegalovirus exposure and HLA in healthy donors. PCR was performed using 60 Vbeta and 13 Jbeta primers. TCRdb keeps only in-frame clones here, not all; method: immunoSEQ multiplex PCR. The data hold around 100,000 clones, with about 70% observed a single time. The sequenced sample consisted of PBMCs. These receptor sequences come from a man aged 45 to 65 in good health and CMV-seropositive.

V gene TRBV2 combines with J gene TRBJ2-1; D is unclear. The CDR3 is made up of 13 amino acids. Germline loops: CDR1 SNHLY, CDR2 FYNNEI. V was trimmed by 11 bases and J by 3 bases, leaving 14 bases between them. CDR3 DNA sequence: TGTGCCGCCCGGAGAGAAGGCTACAATGAGCAGTTCTTC. Translating gives CAARREGYNEQFF.

This chain joins TRBV10-2 and TRBJ2-7; 7 bases are shared with TRBD1. The junction had 3 bases not matched to a gene; V was cut back by 6 bases and J by 4 bases. Germline CDR1 is WSHSY and CDR2 is SAAADI. This CDR3 is 12 amino acids long. CDR3 protein: CASRTDRYEQYF. The CDR3 DNA follows: TGCGCCAGCAGGACGGACAGGTACGAGCAGTACTTC.

A few counts support this clone. The chain joins TRBV2 to TRBJ1-2; D is undetermined. V shed 2 bases and J shed 8 bases, with 9 bases lying between them. The CDR3 spans 12 residues. Germline loops: CDR1 SNHLY, CDR2 FYNNEI. CDR3 loop: CASSEWGVGYTF. The CDR3 DNA reads as TGTGCCAGCAGTGAATGGGGAGTCGGCTACACCTTC.

The gene calls are TRBV5-1 and TRBJ1-2; 8 bases line up with TRBD1. V lost 0 bases to trimming and J lost 2 bases; unmatched junction nucleotides: 3. CDR1 is SGHRS, CDR2 YFSETQ, per germline. This CDR3 has 15 residues. The CDR3 nucleotides read TGCGCCAGCAGCTTGGGGGGGACAGGAAACTATGGCTACACCTTC. Translated, it gives CASSLGGTGNYGYTF.

This clone was recorded a few times. V is TRBV6-1 and J is TRBJ1-2; no definite D call. CDR3 length equals 13 residues. Germline assignment: CDR1 MNHNS and CDR2 SASEGT. V lost 7 bases, J lost 3 bases, and 12 bases lay in between. The CDR3 region has the DNA TGTGCCAGCAAGGAGGGAGGTGACTATGGCTACACCTTC. It yields the protein CASKEGGDYGYTF.

The V and J genes are TRBV23-1 and TRBJ1-2; 8 bases fit TRBD1. TRBV23-1 is treated as an ORF (open reading frame) with a function not yet certain. The CDR3 extends over 15 amino acids. J was trimmed by 2 bases and V by 8 bases; bases with no gene match: 10. This CDR3 is CASWDRSRVNYGYTF. Here the CDR3 DNA reads TGCGCCAGCTGGGACAGGTCCCGTGTCAACTATGGCTACACCTTC.

The gene calls are TRBV2 and TRBJ2-5, with 13 bases lining up with TRBD2. The CDR3 sequence is 17 residues long. Germline V CDR1 and CDR2: SNHLY, FYNNEI. V lost 6 bases and J lost 2; bases outside the gene matches: 9. This CDR3 is CASRPPTSGGDQETQYF. The CDR3 nucleotides are TGTGCCAGCAGGCCACCCACTAGCGGGGGGGATCAAGAGACCCAGTACTTC.

The rearrangement uses TRBV19 and TRBJ2-5; 11 bases align to TRBD2. The CDR3 sequence is 16 residues long. V shed 6 bases, J shed 3 bases, and the junction held 9 bases outside the gene matches. Germline V gene lookup returns CDR1 LNHDA and CDR2 SQIVND (reference sequence). The CDR3 spells CASSAGTSGKEETQYF. In DNA, the CDR3 is TGTGCCAGTAGCGCAGGGACTAGCGGCAAGGAAGAGACCCAGTACTTC.

J is TRBJ2-2 and V is TRBV6-1; 7 nucleotides line up with TRBD2. Per the germline V gene, CDR1 is MNHNS and CDR2 is SASEGT. The V gene end was trimmed by 2 bases and the J gene end by 6 bases; junction bases not matched to a gene: 9. This CDR3 is 16 amino acids long. Here the CDR3 DNA reads TGTGCCAGCAGTGAATGGGCGGGGGAAGCTTCCGGGGAGCTGTTTTTT. Its translation: CASSEWAGEASGELFF.

The chain carries TRBV7-2 and TRBJ1-2; D not resolved. The CDR3 covers 14 residues. Germline V gene sequence: CDR1 SGHTA, CDR2 FQGNSA. V was pared by 4 bases and J by 2 bases, with 11 bases between. The CDR3, as DNA: TGTGCCAGCAGCTCCCAGGATCGAAACTATGGCTACACCTTC. Its translation: CASSSQDRNYGYTF.

The V call is TRBV2, the J call TRBJ2-3; tentative D call: TRBD1 (6 bases). Trimming left V 7 bases short and J 5 bases short, with 16 bases between. The CDR3 spans 14 residues. Germline-derived CDR1 and CDR2 are SNHLY and FYNNEI. CDR3 region: CASKLSVGGDTQYF. Written as DNA, the CDR3 is TGTGCCAGCAAGCTCTCAGTAGGGGGAGATACGCAGTATTTT.

The chain recombines TRBV5-1 with TRBJ2-3; D is unresolved. The V gene lost 4 bases and the J gene lost 5 bases, with 14 bases spanning the gap. This CDR3 has 14 residues. The germline CDR1 and CDR2 sequences are SGHRS and YFSETQ. This CDR3 reads CASSPGFYGDTQYF. CDR3 DNA sequence: TGCGCCAGCAGCCCCGGGTTTTACGGAGATACGCAGTATTTT.

The rearrangement joins TRBV5-1 to TRBJ1-3; D is perhaps TRBD1 (5 bases). The germline V and J ends were trimmed by 0 bases and 0 bases, with 16 bases remaining between them. CDR1 and CDR2 (germline): SGHRS, YFSETQ. The CDR3 totals 18 residues. The CDR3 DNA reads TGCGCCAGCAGCTTGGGTGGCCAGGGTACTATCTCTGGAAACACCATATATTTT. This translates into CASSLGGQGTISGNTIYF.

V gene TRBV5-1 combines with J gene TRBJ2-3; 7 positions match TRBD2. CDR3 size: 17 residues. Germline trimming cut 3 bases from V and 6 bases from J; bases unmatched to any gene: 16. Germline CDR1 SGHRS, CDR2 YFSETQ. For the CDR3, the DNA is TGCGCCAGCAGCTCGCGCGGTTGGACTAGACTGGAGGATACGCAGTATTTT. This sequence encodes CASSSRGWTRLEDTQYF.

CDR3 sequence: CASSLAGVGGYTF. The CDR3 coding sequence is TGTGCCAGCAGCTTGGCGGGAGTAGGTGGCTACACCTTC. V is TRBV5-6 and J is TRBJ1-2; no clear D. The CDR3 has 13 residues. The germline V gene encodes CDR1 SGHDT and CDR2 YYEEEE. V dropped 0 bases and J dropped 7 bases, with 10 bases sitting between them.

The rearrangement links TRBV7-9 to TRBJ2-4, with 8 bases fitting TRBD1. CDR1 is SEHNR and CDR2 is FQNEAQ in the germline V gene (reference sequence). V lost 4 bases and J lost 5; bases outside the gene matches: 10. The CDR3 totals 16 residues. Here the CDR3 DNA reads TGTGCCAGCAGCTCCATTGGACAGGGAGGAGAAAACATTCAGTACTTC. It encodes CASSSIGQGGENIQYF.

The chain has TRBV30 and TRBJ1-2; D might be TRBD1 (6 bases). This CDR3 is built from 12 residues. Trimming removed 4 bases from V and 8 bases from J, with 14 bases in between. Germline V CDR1 and CDR2: GTSNPN, SVGIG (reference sequence). This CDR3 reads CAWNRAVEGYTF. CDR3 in DNA: TGTGCCTGGAACAGGGCCGTGGAGGGCTACACCTTC.

This rearrangement joins TRBV10-3 to TRBJ1-2; weak D call: TRBD1 (5 bases). This CDR3 is built from 14 residues. V gave up 9 bases and J gave up 0 bases, with 14 bases separating them. From germline, CDR1 is ENHRY and CDR2 SYGVKD. The CDR3 DNA reads as TGTGCCATATATCAGGGCGAGGCTAACTATGGCTACACCTTC. Its translation is CAIYQGEANYGYTF.

V usage is TRBV18 and J usage is TRBJ2-5; D is unresolved. The ends were cut back, 3 bases at V and 5 bases at J, with 13 bases in the middle. The CDR3 has 14 amino acids. Germline V CDR1 and CDR2: KGHSH, LQKENI. CDR3 bases: TGTGCCAGCTCACCGCCGGAAACCGGGGAGACCCAGTACTTC. Its protein is CASSPPETGETQYF.